Reported below is one T cell receptor beta chain. What it binds is not known. The record originates from a study of Graves' ophthalmopathy and Graves' hyperthyroidism. Amplification of the TCR beta CDR3 regions used RNA transcripts (as template). First-round RT-PCR with HTBI primers preceded a second-round multiplex PCR. Using its own MiXCR run on the multiplex PCR reads, TCRdb lists one record per CDR3 protein. This repertoire shows 740,000 or so distinct CDR3 sequences, roughly two fifths found once; its top ten account for roughly 45%. This CDR3 contains 17 residues. Trimming took 4 bases from V and 5 from J; bases not matched to a gene: 12. In germline, CDR1 is MGHDK, CDR2 SYGVNS. Regarding the study as a whole: Blood contained most expanded thyroid clonotypes exceeding 0.001 frequency.

Sequences were obtained from peripheral blood. V and J are TRBV25-1 and TRBJ2-2; 8 bases map to TRBD2. The origin of this receptor is an adult man with Graves' ophthalmopathy. CDR3 DNA sequence: TGTGCCAGCAGTGCTCCCTCCGGGGGGGGGTTTACCGGGGAGCTGTTTTTT. It specifies CASSAPSGGGFTGELFF.